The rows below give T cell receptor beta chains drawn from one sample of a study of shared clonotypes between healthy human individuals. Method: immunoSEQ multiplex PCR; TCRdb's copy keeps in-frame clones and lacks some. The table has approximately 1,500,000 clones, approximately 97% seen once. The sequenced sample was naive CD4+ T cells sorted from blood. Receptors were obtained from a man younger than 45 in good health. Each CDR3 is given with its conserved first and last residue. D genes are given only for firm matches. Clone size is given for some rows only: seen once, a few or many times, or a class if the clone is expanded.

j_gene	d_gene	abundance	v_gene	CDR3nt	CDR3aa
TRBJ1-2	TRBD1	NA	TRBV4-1	TGCGCCAGCCAGAATCAGGGGGCGGAGGGCTACACCTTC	CASQNQGAEGYTF
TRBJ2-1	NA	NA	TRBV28	TGTGCCAGCAGTTCCTATCACAATGAGCAGTTCTTC	CASSSYHNEQFF
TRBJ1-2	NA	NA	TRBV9	TGTGCCAGCAGCCGAATACTCGGGACGGATGGCTACACCTTC	CASSRILGTDGYTF
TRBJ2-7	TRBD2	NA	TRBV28	TGTGCCAGCAGTCTACCGGGACTAGCCTACGAGCAGTACTTC	CASSLPGLAYEQYF
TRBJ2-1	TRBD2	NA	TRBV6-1	TGTGCCAGCAGTGAGACGGGAGGAATAGATGAGCAGTTCTTC	CASSETGGIDEQFF
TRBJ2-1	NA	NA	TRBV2	TGTGCCAGTAGTGACTCCCTCCCTAGCACCAATGAGCAGTTCTTC	CASSDSLPSTNEQFF
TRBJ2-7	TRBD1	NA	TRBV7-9	TGTGCCAGCAGCCCGGGACAGGGGAGATCAGCCTACGAGCAGTACTTC	CASSPGQGRSAYEQYF
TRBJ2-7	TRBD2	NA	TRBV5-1	TGCGCCAGCAGCTCCTTAGCGGGAAACCGCATTCACGAGCAGTACTTC	CASSSLAGNRIHEQYF
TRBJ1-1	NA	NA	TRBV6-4	TGTGCCAGCAGCACCCAGGTGAACACTGAAGCTTTCTTT	CASSTQVNTEAFF
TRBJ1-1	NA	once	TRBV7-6	TGTGCCAGCGGCGAGGGACACCGGAACACTGAAGCTTTCTTT	CASGEGHRNTEAFF
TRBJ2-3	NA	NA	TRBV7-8	TGTGCCAGCAGCCAGACTAGAATGTTCACAGATACGCAGTATTTT	CASSQTRMFTDTQYF
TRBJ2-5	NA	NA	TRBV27	TGTGCCAGCAGTTTATGGGGGGACCAAGAGACCCAGTACTTC	CASSLWGDQETQYF
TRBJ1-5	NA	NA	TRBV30	TGTGCCTGGAGTTCAGGGTTCGATCAGCCCCAGCATTTT	CAWSSGFDQPQHF
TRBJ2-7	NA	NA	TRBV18	TGTGCCAGCTCCCGTGATAGCGGAGGAGGTCTCTACGAGCAGTACTTC	CASSRDSGGGLYEQYF
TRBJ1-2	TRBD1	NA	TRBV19	TGTGCCAGTAGTCCCGCCCGGGGACAGGTTAACTATGGCTACACCTTC	CASSPARGQVNYGYTF
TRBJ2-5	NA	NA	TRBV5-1	TGCGCCAGCAGCCCGGCGGAGGTAGTAGGGACCCAGTACTTC	CASSPAEVVGTQYF
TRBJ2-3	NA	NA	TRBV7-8	TGTGCCAGCAGCCCCCTAACGGGCTCAGATACGCAGTATTTT	CASSPLTGSDTQYF
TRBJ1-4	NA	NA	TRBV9	TGTGCCAGCAGCGATAGACAAAACCCTGATGAAAAACTGTTTTTT	CASSDRQNPDEKLFF
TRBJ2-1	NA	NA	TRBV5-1	TGCGCCAGCAGCTTGTTGGGACCCAACTACAATGAGCAGTTCTTC	CASSLLGPNYNEQFF
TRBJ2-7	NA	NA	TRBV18	TGTGCCAGCTCACCAACCGATTACGAGCAGTACTTC	CASSPTDYEQYF
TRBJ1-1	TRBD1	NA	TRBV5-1	TGCGCCAGCAGCCGGGACAGAATCATGAACACTGAAGCTTTCTTT	CASSRDRIMNTEAFF
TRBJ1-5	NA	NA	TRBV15	TGTGCCACCAGCAAACCGGGCAAAGGCAATCAGCCCCAGCATTTT	CATSKPGKGNQPQHF
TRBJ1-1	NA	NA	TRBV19	TGTGCCAGTAGTATAGGCAGGGGTCGCACTGAAGCTTTCTTT	CASSIGRGRTEAFF
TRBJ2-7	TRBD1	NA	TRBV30	TGTGCCTGGAGTGTAATCGGGACAGGGGTTCGGCACGAGCAGTACTTC	CAWSVIGTGVRHEQYF
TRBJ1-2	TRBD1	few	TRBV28	TGTGCCAGCAGTGTCAGGGGGCGAGGCTACACCTTC	CASSVRGRGYTF
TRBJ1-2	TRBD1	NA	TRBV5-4	TGTGCCAGCAGCTGGGGACAGGCTGATGGCTACACCTTC	CASSWGQADGYTF
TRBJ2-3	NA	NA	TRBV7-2	TGTGCCAGCACCCGTCCCGGCGGGGATACGCAGTATTTT	CASTRPGGDTQYF
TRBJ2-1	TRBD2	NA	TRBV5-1	TGCGCCAGCAGCACAGGACTAGTCGGGGGGAACAATGAGCAGTTCTTC	CASSTGLVGGNNEQFF
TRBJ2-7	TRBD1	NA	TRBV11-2	TGTGCCAGCAGCTTACCGGGACAGGGGACCTACGAGCAGTACTTC	CASSLPGQGTYEQYF